This record concerns one T cell receptor beta chain sequence. Each subset's genomic DNA was shared equally among a number of immunoSEQ plates. Original data processing: ImmunoSEQ sequences covered only the junction and lacked quality scores; filtering therefore differed. Using immunoSEQ multiplex PCR, the repertoire was profiled, and TCRdb retains in-frame clones only, with some absent. Clone size and V and J calls were adopted from that table, with D and trimming inferred from the DNA. The profile shows around 690,000 clones, less than 95% of them singletons. This entry is derived from a study of shared clonotypes between healthy human individuals. Germline CDR1 reads SQVTM; CDR2 reads ANQGSEA. With 4 bases removed from V and 1 base from J, the gap between germline ends came to 8 bases. The CDR3 length is 12 residues. The donors were adults (healthy and HIV-negative) with no recent acute infections or vaccinations.

The sequencing input was memory CD8+ T cells from PBMCs. The subset was: CD45RO+ cells pooled with CCR7-negative TemRA cells. This chain connects TRBV29-1 to TRBJ2-7; D is unresolved. The origin of this receptor is a man aged 18 to 29 in good health. Some clones in this sample may be carry-over from other donors' samples. The CDR3 sequence: CSVGLNSYEQYF. In nucleotides, the CDR3 is TGCAGCGTTGGACTCAATTCCTACGAGCAGTACTTC.